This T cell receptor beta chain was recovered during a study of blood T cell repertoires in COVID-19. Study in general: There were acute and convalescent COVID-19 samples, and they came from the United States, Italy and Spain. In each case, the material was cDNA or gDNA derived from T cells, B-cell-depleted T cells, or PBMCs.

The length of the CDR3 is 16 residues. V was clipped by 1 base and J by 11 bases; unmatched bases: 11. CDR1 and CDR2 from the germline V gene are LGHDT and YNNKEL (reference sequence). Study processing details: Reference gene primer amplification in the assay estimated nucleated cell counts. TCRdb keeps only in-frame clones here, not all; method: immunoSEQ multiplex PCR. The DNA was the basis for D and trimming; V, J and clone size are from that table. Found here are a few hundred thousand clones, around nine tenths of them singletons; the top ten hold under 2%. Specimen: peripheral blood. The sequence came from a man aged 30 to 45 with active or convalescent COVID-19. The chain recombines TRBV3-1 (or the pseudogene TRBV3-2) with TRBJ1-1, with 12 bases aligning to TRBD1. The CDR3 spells CASSQAIRGTGGRAFF. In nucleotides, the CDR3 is TGTGCCAGCAGCCAAGCCATTCGAGGGACAGGGGGCCGGGCTTTCTTT.